Each of the 21 T cell receptor beta chains below was sequenced from the same sample in a study of T-cell reconstitution after alpha-beta-depleted transplantation in children. Unique molecular identifiers tagged the TCRbeta library. TCRdb recomputed calls from the PCR reads with MiXCR, one row per CDR3 protein. This table holds approximately 400,000 distinct CDR3 sequences, roughly a tenth found once. The sequencing here drew on PBMCs from the stem cell graft donor, taken from the stem cell graft. The receptors derive from a human donor who donated a stem cell graft to a child with acute myeloid leukemia.

This chain joins TRBV29-1 and TRBJ2-7; 10 bases map to TRBD1. The CDR3 sequence is 14 residues long. Unmatched junction bases numbered 7, after V lost 4 bases and J lost 4 bases. Germline assignment: CDR1 SQVTM and CDR2 ANQGSEA. CDR3 coding DNA: TGCAGCGTTGGGGTAGGGACAGGGGTGTACGAGCAGTACTTC. Translation gives CSVGVGTGVYEQYF.

This clonotype was recorded a few times. J is TRBJ2-5 and V is TRBV20-1, with 8 bases identical to TRBD2. Germline CDR1 reads DFQATT; CDR2 reads SNEGSKA (reference sequence). With V trimmed by 7 bases and J by 1 base, 5 bases remained unmatched. The CDR3 sequence is 13 residues long. CDR3 region: CSGSSGGQETQYF. The CDR3, as DNA: TGCAGTGGGTCCAGCGGGGGCCAAGAGACCCAGTACTTC.

This clonotype showed up just a few times. The V call is TRBV29-1, the J call TRBJ1-5; D perhaps matches TRBD1 (6 bases). V was cut by 4 bases and J by 1 base, with 8 bases left in between. Germline CDR1 SQVTM, CDR2 ANQGSEA. CDR3 size: 13 residues. The DNA for the CDR3 is TGCAGCGTTGCACAGGGAAGCAATCAGCCCCAGCATTTT. Protein product: CSVAQGSNQPQHF.

This clonotype showed up just a few times. The CDR3 nucleotides read TGTGCCAGCAGCTTAACTTCGGGAAAATCCTACAATGAGCAGTTCTTC. Encoded protein: CASSLTSGKSYNEQFF. The chain uses TRBV7-9 and TRBJ2-1, with D perhaps matching TRBD2 (5 bases). The CDR3 has 16 amino acids. The germline gives CDR1 SEHNR, CDR2 FQNEAQ (reference sequence). Trimming removed 2 bases at V and 1 base at J, with 12 bases between.

This clonotype was picked up a small number of times. The chain carries TRBV12-3 or TRBV12-4 and TRBJ2-1; 7 bases agree with TRBD2. The CDR3 loop spans 14 amino acids. The junction had 6 bases not matched to a gene; V was cut back by 3 bases and J by 7 bases. The CDR3 DNA follows: TGTGCCAGCAGTTTCTGGGAGGGCCTTAATGAGCAGTTCTTC. This sequence encodes CASSFWEGLNEQFF.

The chain has TRBV5-1 and TRBJ1-1, with D perhaps TRBD1 (5 bases). The CDR3 sequence is 15 residues long. Trimming left V 2 bases short and J 7 bases short, with 18 bases between. The germline V gene has CDR1 SGHRS and CDR2 YFSETQ. The CDR3 loop reads CASSFHRSREGEAFF. Here the CDR3 DNA reads TGCGCCAGCAGCTTCCATCGGAGCAGGGAGGGTGAAGCTTTCTTT. The full variable domain, completed using reference TRBV5-1 and TRBJ1-1, is KAGVTQTPRYLIKTRGQQVTLSCSPISGHRSVSWYQQTPGQGLQFLFEYFSETQRNKGNFPGRFSGRQFSNSRSEMNVSTLELGDSALYLCASSFHRSREGEAFFGQGTRLTVV.

On this clonotype itself: A junction boundary mismatches the germline segment, possibly from a read error. The rearrangement links TRBV7-7 to TRBJ2-2, with D maybe TRBD2 (6 bases). The V gene's germline CDR1 is SSHAT and CDR2 FNYEAQ (reference sequence). This CDR3 region has 14 residues. The CDR3, as DNA: TGTGCTAGCAGCACCGGGACTCCCCCCGGGGAGCTGTTTTTT. It is translated as CASSTGTPPGELFF.

The V call is TRBV7-9, the J call TRBJ2-1; 12 nucleotides match TRBD2. The CDR3 covers 14 residues. Trimming cost V 7 bases and J 8 bases; bases outside gene matches: 6. Germline CDR1 is SEHNR and CDR2 is FQNEAQ (reference sequence). For the CDR3, the DNA is TGTGCCAGCAATAGACTAGCGGGAGAAGATGAGCAGTTCTTC. This codes for CASNRLAGEDEQFF. The whole variable domain, remainder taken from reference TRBV7-9 and TRBJ2-1, is DTGVSQNPRHKITKRGQNVTFRCDPISEHNRLYWYRQTLGQGPEFLTYFQNEAQLEKSRLLSDRFSAERPKGSFSTLEIQRTEQGDSAMYLCASNRLAGEDEQFFGPGTRLTVL.

The chain has TRBV10-3 and TRBJ2-6; 9 nucleotides align to TRBD1. CDR1 and CDR2 from the germline V gene are ENHRY and SYGVKD. The CDR3 length is 18 residues. The V and J ends lost 2 bases and 0 bases, in that order; junction bases with no gene match: 5. CDR3 nucleotide sequence: TGTGCCATCAGTGAGAGGGACAGGGTCGACTCTGGGGCCAACGTCCTGACTTTC. Translation: CAISERDRVDSGANVLTF.

The chain couples TRBV2 to TRBJ1-2; D is unresolved. The V and J ends lost 2 bases and 0 bases respectively, with 10 bases between them. The CDR3 covers 15 residues. Germline CDR1 is SNHLY and CDR2 is FYNNEI. Written as DNA, the CDR3 is TGTGCCAGCAGTGAAAAGGTGGGAGCTAACTATGGCTACACCTTC. It codes for CASSEKVGANYGYTF.

This clonotype was observed a few times. The chain employs TRBV12-3 or TRBV12-4 and TRBJ2-5; unclear D gene. Trimming shortened V by 6 bases and J by 0 bases, and 11 bases separated the two germline ends. The CDR3 is 14 residues long. The chain's CDR3 is CASREIQDQETQYF. CDR3 coding DNA: TGTGCCAGCAGAGAAATACAAGACCAAGAGACCCAGTACTTC.

This clonotype was observed a handful of times. The chain is built from TRBV20-1 and TRBJ2-1, with D perhaps TRBD1 (5 bases). Germline V gene data show CDR1 as DFQATT and CDR2 as SNEGSKA (reference sequence). This CDR3 is built from 12 residues. V was clipped by 3 bases and J by 7 bases, with 10 bases between them. CDR3 in amino acids: CSASGNRNEQFF. The CDR3 DNA follows: TGCAGTGCTAGCGGTAACAGGAATGAGCAGTTCTTC.

There are a few counts of this clonotype. The rearrangement joins TRBV5-6 to TRBJ1-2; D not certain. Germline V gene sequence: CDR1 SGHDT, CDR2 YYEEEE. V lost 4 bases and J lost 4, with 8 bases in between. The CDR3 runs to 12 residues. CDR3 nucleotides: TGTGCCAGCAGCCGGGAGGGCTATGGCTACACCTTC. It codes for CASSREGYGYTF.

V usage is TRBV7-6 and J usage is TRBJ2-1, with D perhaps matching TRBD1 (6 bases). CDR1 SGHVS and CDR2 FNYEAQ come from the germline V gene. V lost 5 bases to trimming and J lost 7 bases, with 24 bases between them. The CDR3 consists of 17 residues. CDR3 in amino acids: CASSLSVSTGGLNEQFF. CDR3 coding DNA: TGTGCCAGCAGCCTATCCGTATCGACAGGCGGGCTAAATGAGCAGTTCTTC.

The chain joins TRBV18 to TRBJ1-1; 9 nucleotides match TRBD1. V shed 4 bases, J shed 1 base, and the junction held 7 bases outside the gene matches. This CDR3 has 16 amino acids. CDR1 KGHSH and CDR2 LQKENI come from the germline V gene. The CDR3 sequence: CASSHSPGQGNTEAFF. CDR3 nucleotide sequence: TGTGCCAGCTCACACAGCCCGGGACAGGGGAACACTGAAGCTTTCTTT.

The V and J genes are TRBV27 and TRBJ2-7; 7 bases agree with TRBD1. This CDR3 spans 16 amino acids. Trimming at V came to 0 bases and at J to 1 base, leaving 6 bases not matched to a gene. In germline, CDR1 is MNHEY, CDR2 SMNVEV (reference sequence). The DNA of the CDR3 is TGTGCCAGCAGTTTATCGGGGCAGGGGGTATCCTACGAGCAGTACTTC. It yields the protein CASSLSGQGVSYEQYF.

This clonotype has at least ten counts. This chain uses TRBV12-3 or TRBV12-4 with TRBJ1-4; 11 bases map to TRBD1. The V segment lost 3 bases and the J segment 7 bases; nucleotides outside the gene matches: 4. The CDR3 is 15 amino acids. CDR3 coding DNA: TGTGCCAGCAGTTTTCTGGGACAGGGGGGTGAAAAACTGTTTTTT. It yields the protein CASSFLGQGGEKLFF.

The V gene is TRBV20-1, the J gene TRBJ2-1; D might be TRBD2 (6 bases). The V and J ends lost 6 bases and 5 bases respectively, with 17 bases between them. CDR3 length: 14 residues. From germline, CDR1 is DFQATT and CDR2 SNEGSKA (reference sequence). As DNA, the CDR3 is TGCAGTGCAGTTAGCGGAGCGGCTGACAATGAGCAGTTCTTC. Protein product: CSAVSGAADNEQFF.

This clonotype was seen only a few times. J is TRBJ2-1 and V is TRBV3-1; D gene unclear. V shed 0 bases and J shed 7 bases, with 10 bases lying between them. Germline V gives CDR1 LGHDT, CDR2 YNNKEL (reference sequence). CDR3 size: 14 residues. In DNA form, the CDR3 reads TGTGCCAGCAGCCAAGAGGCCGCACAAAATGAGCAGTTCTTC. Amino acids: CASSQEAAQNEQFF.

The chain joins TRBV29-1 to TRBJ2-2; TRBD1 aligns across 9 bases. Germline-derived CDR1 and CDR2 are SQVTM and ANQGSEA. V lost 6 bases, J lost 0 bases, and 2 bases stayed unmatched. There are 14 residues in the CDR3. The CDR3 loop reads CSVTGGANTGELFF. The CDR3 bases are TGCAGCGTAACAGGGGGCGCGAACACCGGGGAGCTGTTTTTT.

This clonotype was found a few times. The chain carries TRBV7-8 and TRBJ2-3; no reliable D call. The CDR3 has 15 residues. CDR1 and CDR2 from the germline V gene are SGHVS and FQNEAQ. Trimming stripped 1 base from V and 2 bases from J, with 10 bases between. CDR3 coding DNA: TGTGCCAGCAGCTTAGATTCCGCCTTCACAGATACGCAGTATTTT. This encodes CASSLDSAFTDTQYF.